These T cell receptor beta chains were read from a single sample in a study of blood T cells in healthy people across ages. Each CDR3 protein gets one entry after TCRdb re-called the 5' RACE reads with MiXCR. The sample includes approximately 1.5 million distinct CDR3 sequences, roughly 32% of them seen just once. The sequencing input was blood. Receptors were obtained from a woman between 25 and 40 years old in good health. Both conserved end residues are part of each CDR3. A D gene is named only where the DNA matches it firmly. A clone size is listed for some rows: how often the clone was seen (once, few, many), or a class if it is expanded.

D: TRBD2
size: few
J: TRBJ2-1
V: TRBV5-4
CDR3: CASSLDATSGGRNEQFF
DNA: TGTGCCAGCAGCTTGGACGCGACTAGCGGGGGGAGAAATGAGCAGTTCTTC

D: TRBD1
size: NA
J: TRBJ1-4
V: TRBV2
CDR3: CASSPGGAGEKLFF
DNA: TGTGCCAGCAGTCCAGGGGGCGCGGGTGAAAAACTGTTTTTT

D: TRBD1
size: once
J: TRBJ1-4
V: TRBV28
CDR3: CASSSRQGFNEKLFF
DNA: TGTGCCAGCAGTTCACGACAGGGTTTTAATGAAAAACTGTTTTTT

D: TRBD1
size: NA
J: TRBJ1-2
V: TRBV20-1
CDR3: CSARGGTGGYSYTF
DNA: TGCAGTGCTAGAGGTGGGACAGGAGGCTATAGCTACACCTTC

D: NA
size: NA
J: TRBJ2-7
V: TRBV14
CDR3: CAGDGRPLSYEQYF
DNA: TGTGCCGGTGACGGCCGTCCACTTTCCTACGAGCAGTACTTC

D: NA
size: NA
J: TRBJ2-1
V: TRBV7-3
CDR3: CATSLRGSSYNEQFF
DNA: TGTGCCACGTCGTTGAGGGGAAGCTCCTACAATGAGCAGTTCTTC

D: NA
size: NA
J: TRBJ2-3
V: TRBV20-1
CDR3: CSARDRRGGDTDTQYF
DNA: TGCAGTGCTAGAGATCGGAGGGGGGGCGACACAGATACGCAGTATTTT

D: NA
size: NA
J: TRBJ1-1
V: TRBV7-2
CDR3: CASSSLDRGNTEAFF
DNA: TGTGCCAGCAGCTCGTTGGACAGAGGGAACACTGAAGCTTTCTTT

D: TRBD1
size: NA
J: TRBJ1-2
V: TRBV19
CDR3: CASSTTGDLKGDYGYTF
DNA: TGTGCCAGTAGTACGACAGGGGACCTAAAAGGAGACTATGGCTACACCTTC

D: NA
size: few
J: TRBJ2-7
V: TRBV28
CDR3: CASRDGLANSYEQYF
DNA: TGTGCCAGCAGGGACGGACTGGCGAACTCCTACGAGCAGTACTTC

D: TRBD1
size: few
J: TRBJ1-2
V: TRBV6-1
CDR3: CASRLGTANNYGYTF
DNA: TGTGCCAGCAGGCTCGGGACAGCGAATAACTATGGCTACACCTTC

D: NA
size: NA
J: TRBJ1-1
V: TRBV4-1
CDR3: CAGSQDPSGLPSTEAFF
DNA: TGCGCCGGCAGCCAAGATCCATCGGGACTGCCGAGCACTGAAGCTTTCTTT

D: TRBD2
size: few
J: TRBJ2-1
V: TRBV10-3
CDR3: CAISDLVAGGYNEQFF
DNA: TGTGCCATCAGTGATTTGGTAGCGGGGGGCTACAATGAGCAGTTCTTC

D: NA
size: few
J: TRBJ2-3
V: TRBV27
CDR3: CASSPGVGRAIDTQYF
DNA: TGTGCCAGCAGTCCAGGGGTTGGGAGGGCCATAGATACGCAGTATTTT

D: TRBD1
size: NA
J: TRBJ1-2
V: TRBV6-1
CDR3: CASSDQTGVGYTF
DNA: TGTGCCAGCAGTGATCAGACAGGGGTCGGCTACACCTTC

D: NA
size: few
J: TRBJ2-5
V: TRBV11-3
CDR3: CASSLAPSGETQYF
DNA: TGTGCCAGCAGCTTAGCCCCGAGTGGCGAGACCCAGTACTTC

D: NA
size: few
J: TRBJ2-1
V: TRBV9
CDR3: CASSVAGLGNEQFF
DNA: TGTGCCAGCAGCGTAGCTGGGTTGGGCAATGAGCAGTTCTTC

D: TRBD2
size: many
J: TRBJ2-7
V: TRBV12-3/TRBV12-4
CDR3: CASSLRLAGDEQYF
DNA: TGTGCCAGCAGTTTAAGACTAGCGGGAGACGAGCAGTACTTC

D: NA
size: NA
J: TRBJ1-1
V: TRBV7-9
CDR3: CASSSTAPNTEAFF
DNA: TGTGCCAGCAGCTCGACGGCCCCGAACACTGAAGCTTTCTTT

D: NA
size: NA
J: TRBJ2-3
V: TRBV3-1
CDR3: CASSPRGRFDTQYF
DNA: TGTGCCAGCAGCCCCCGGGGGAGGTTCGATACGCAGTATTTT

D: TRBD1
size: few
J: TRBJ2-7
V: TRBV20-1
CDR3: CSTGGKYEQYF
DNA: TGCAGCACAGGGGGCAAGTACGAGCAGTACTTC

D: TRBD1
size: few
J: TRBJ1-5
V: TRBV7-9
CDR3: CASSFGDRVGQPQHF
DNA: TGTGCCAGCAGCTTCGGCGACAGGGTTGGTCAGCCCCAGCATTTT

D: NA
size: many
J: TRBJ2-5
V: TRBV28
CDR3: CASTPQGADQETQYF
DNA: TGTGCCAGCACCCCCCAGGGAGCGGACCAAGAGACCCAGTACTTC

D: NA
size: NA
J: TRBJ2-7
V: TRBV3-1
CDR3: CASSQVAGYNEQYF
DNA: TGTGCCAGCAGCCAAGTTGCGGGGTACAATGAGCAGTACTTC

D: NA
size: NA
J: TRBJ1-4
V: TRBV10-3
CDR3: CAIRPGVATNEKLFF
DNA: TGTGCCATCAGACCAGGGGTCGCAACTAATGAAAAACTGTTTTTT

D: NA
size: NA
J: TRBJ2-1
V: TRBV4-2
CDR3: CASSQVGEGSYNEQFF
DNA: TGTGCCAGCAGCCAAGTAGGGGAAGGGTCCTACAATGAGCAGTTCTTC

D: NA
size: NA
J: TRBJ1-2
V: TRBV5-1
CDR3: CASSLAGGSGGYTF
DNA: TGCGCCAGCAGCTTGGCCGGCGGCTCAGGGGGCTACACCTTC

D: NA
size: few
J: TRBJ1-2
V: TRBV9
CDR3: CASSPSLDDRWGYTF
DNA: TGTGCCAGCAGCCCCTCCCTGGATGACCGGTGGGGCTACACCTTC

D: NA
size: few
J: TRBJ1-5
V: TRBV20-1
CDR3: CRFLGTDYSNQPQHF
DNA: TGCAGGTTTCTCGGGACGGACTATAGCAATCAGCCCCAGCATTTT

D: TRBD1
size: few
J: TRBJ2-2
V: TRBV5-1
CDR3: CASRTVGTGGSGELFF
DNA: TGCGCCAGCCGAACCGTCGGGACAGGCGGTTCCGGGGAGCTGTTTTTT

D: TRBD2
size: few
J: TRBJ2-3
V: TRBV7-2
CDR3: CASSFLLAGVGLTDTQYF
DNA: TGTGCCAGCAGCTTTCTGCTAGCGGGAGTGGGTCTTACAGATACGCAGTATTTT

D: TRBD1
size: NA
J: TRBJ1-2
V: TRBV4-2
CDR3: CASSQAGTAHYGYTF
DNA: TGTGCCAGCAGCCAGGCCGGGACAGCCCACTATGGCTACACCTTC

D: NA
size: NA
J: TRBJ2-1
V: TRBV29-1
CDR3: CSVVGTAYNEQFF
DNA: TGCAGCGTTGTGGGGACCGCATACAATGAGCAGTTCTTC

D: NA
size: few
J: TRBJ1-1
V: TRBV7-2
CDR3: CASSLKERGIAFF
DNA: TGTGCCAGCAGCTTAAAGGAACGGGGAATCGCTTTCTTT

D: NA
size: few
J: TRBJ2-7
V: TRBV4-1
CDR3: CASSLLSGPATYEQYF
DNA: TGCGCCAGCAGCCTTCTCTCGGGACCCGCTACCTACGAGCAGTACTTC

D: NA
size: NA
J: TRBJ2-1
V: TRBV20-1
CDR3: CSGGRQFF
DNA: TGCAGTGGAGGTCGGCAGTTCTTC

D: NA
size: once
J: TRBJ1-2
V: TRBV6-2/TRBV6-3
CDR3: CASTRGGTNYGCTF
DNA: TGTGCCAGCACCAGGGGAGGGACCAACTATGGCTGCACCTTC

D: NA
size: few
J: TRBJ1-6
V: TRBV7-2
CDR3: CASSLRRTGSPLHF
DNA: TGTGCCAGCAGCCTCCGGCGCACCGGGTCACCCCTCCACTTT

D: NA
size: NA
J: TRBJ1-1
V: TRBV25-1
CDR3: CASSEWGLEAFF
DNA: TGTGCCAGCAGTGAATGGGGTCTTGAAGCTTTCTTT

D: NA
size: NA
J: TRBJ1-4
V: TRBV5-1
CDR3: CASSLGASTNEKLFF
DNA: TGCGCCAGCAGCTTGGGGGCGTCGACTAATGAAAAACTGTTTTTT

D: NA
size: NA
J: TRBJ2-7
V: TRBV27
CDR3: CASSLSIQGPYEQYF
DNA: TGTGCCAGCAGTTTAAGTATCCAGGGCCCCTACGAGCAGTACTTC

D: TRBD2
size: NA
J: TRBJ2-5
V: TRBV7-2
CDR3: CASSLRGRGEETQYF
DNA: TGTGCCAGCAGCTTAAGGGGTCGGGGGGAGGAGACCCAGTACTTC

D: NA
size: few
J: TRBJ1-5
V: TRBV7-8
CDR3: CASSLRVLSGQSDQPQHF
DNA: TGTGCCAGCAGCTTAAGGGTTTTATCGGGACAAAGTGATCAGCCCCAGCATTTT

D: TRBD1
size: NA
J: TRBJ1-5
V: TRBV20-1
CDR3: CSAKFTGVNNQPQHF
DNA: TGCAGTGCTAAGTTTACAGGGGTAAACAATCAGCCCCAGCATTTT

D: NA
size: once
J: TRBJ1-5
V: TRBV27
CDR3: CASSLLGPRGNQPQHF
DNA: TGTGCCAGCAGTTTATTGGGTCCGCGGGGGAATCAGCCCCAGCATTTT

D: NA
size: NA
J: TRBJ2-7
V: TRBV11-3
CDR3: CASSLGLRQVMSYNEQYF
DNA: TGTGCCAGCAGCTTAGGCCTCAGACAGGTGATGTCCTACAATGAGCAGTACTTC

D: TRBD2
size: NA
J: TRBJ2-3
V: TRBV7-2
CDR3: CASSLFLVRGGTDTQYF
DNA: TGTGCCAGCAGCTTATTCCTAGTAAGGGGAGGGACAGATACGCAGTATTTT

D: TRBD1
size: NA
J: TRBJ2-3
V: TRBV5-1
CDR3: CASSLDTKPTGGADTQYF
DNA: TGCGCCAGCAGCTTGGACACCAAGCCCACAGGGGGTGCAGATACGCAGTATTTT

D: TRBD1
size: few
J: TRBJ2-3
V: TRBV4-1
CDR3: CASTSGQTLQDTQYF
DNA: TGCGCCAGCACCTCGGGACAGACACTTCAAGATACGCAGTATTTT

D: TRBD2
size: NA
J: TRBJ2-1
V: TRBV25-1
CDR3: CASSEWRTRDNNERFF
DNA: TGTGCCAGCAGTGAATGGAGGACTAGGGATAACAATGAGCGGTTCTTC

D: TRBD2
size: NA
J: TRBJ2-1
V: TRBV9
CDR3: CASSVHASGAHNEQFF
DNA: TGTGCCAGCAGCGTACACGCTAGCGGGGCCCACAATGAGCAGTTCTTC

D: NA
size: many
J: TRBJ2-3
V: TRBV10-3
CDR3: CAISEAVDTQYF
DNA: TGTGCCATCAGTGAGGCCGTGGATACGCAGTATTTT

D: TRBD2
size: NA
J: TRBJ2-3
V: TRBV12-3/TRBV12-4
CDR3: CASSSGLAGGFTDTQYF
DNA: TGTGCCAGCAGTTCCGGACTAGCGGGGGGGTTCACAGATACGCAGTATTTT

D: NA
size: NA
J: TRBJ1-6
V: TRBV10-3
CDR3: CAISDGGSSSPPHF
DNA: TGTGCCATCAGTGATGGGGGATCGAGCTCACCCCCCCACTTT

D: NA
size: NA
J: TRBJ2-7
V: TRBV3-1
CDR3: CASSPPGTLDYEQYF
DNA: TGTGCCAGCAGCCCTCCCGGGACACTGGACTACGAGCAGTACTTC

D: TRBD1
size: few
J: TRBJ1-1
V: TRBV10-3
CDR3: CAIMGDSQTEAFF
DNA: TGTGCCATCATGGGGGACAGTCAAACTGAAGCTTTCTTT

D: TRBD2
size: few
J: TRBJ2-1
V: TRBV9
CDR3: CASSVLLAGGLNEQFF
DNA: TGTGCCAGCAGCGTATTACTAGCGGGGGGGCTAAATGAGCAGTTCTTC

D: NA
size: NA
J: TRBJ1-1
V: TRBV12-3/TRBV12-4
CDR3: CASSLFGWDAEAFF
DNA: TGTGCCAGCAGTTTATTCGGGTGGGACGCTGAAGCTTTCTTT

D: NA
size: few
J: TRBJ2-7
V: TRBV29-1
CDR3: CSVSPRGFSYEQYF
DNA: TGCAGCGTTTCCCCCCGGGGATTCTCCTACGAGCAGTACTTC

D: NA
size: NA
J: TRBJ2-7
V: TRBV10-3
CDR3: CAIRGAGRDSSPSSYEQYF
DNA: TGTGCCATCAGAGGGGCAGGTAGGGACTCCTCTCCCTCTTCTTACGAGCAGTACTTC